This TCR beta chain was recorded in a study of T cells in Graves' hyperthyroidism and ophthalmopathy (dated by TCRdb to the late 2010s). Some background on the complete study: TCR V-J signatures able to tell the groups apart were searched for in a discovery cohort of 95 or so patients, of whom over 40 had Graves' ophthalmopathy and about 60 had stable Graves' hyperthyroidism. Following sampling, methimazole starting at 30 mg daily was given to hyperthyroidism patients, and high-dose intravenous methylprednisolone was given to ophthalmopathy patients. The roughly 94 discovery patients were randomly divided into training and test sets at a 7:3 ratio. Whether ophthalmopathy could be predicted prospectively was tested in an independent validation cohort made up of about 18 hyperthyroidism patients plus 17 patients who later progressed to ophthalmopathy. Thyroid tissue and blood T-cell repertoires from several Graves' hyperthyroidism patients were also compared in the study. According to the paper, TCR Vbeta CDR3 sequencing was carried out on over 130 peripheral blood samples, which came from 40 to 45 ophthalmopathy, approximately 72 hyperthyroidism and some 17 progressor patients.

The TCR beta CDR3 regions were amplified from RNA transcripts. For the first round of RT-PCR on the TCR CDR3, the HTBI primer set was used together with the Qiagen OneStep RT-PCR kit. Libraries were constructed in a second round of multiplex PCR, after which size selection and purification were performed. Sequencing of the libraries was done on an Illumina HiSeq2000 using paired-end 100 bp reads. Per the authors' processing: SOAPnuke was used to process the raw data, with reads discarded if the reads contained adapters or uncalled bases, had a mean Phred below 15, or lacked an exact constant-primer or identifier match. High-quality paired reads were merged using COPE v1.2.5, and each unique nucleotide sequence was defined as a clonotype. Clonotypes were aligned to IMGT TRBV, TRBD and TRBJ reference segments using MiTCR v1.1. Analysis was restricted to V-J combinations with a frequency above 0.0001, which covered roughly 99% of repertoires. The TCS score was defined as F50 (clonal expansion) divided by E x V (chaos), with BLOSUM62-based TCRdist calculated between CDR3 peptides within each V-J. Welch's t-statistics and random forest reduced fewer than 600 V-J features to about 13, which were used in a naive Bayes classifier (R e1071). TCRdb trimmed public reads at Q25 via fastp, called clones via MiXCR and kept in-frame beta chains. Rows matching on CDR3 protein sequence are summarized as one entry with the most common DNA and genes. The V and J calls reflect TCRdb's pipeline rather than the authors' work. Across this sample there are approximately 590,000 distinct CDR3 sequences, with approximately 44% seen only once. The ten largest clones represent nearly 8.5% of the sample.

There are many counts of this clonotype. Its antigen remains unidentified. The sample holds no much larger clone one base away, and base qualities are not on file. Stable Graves' hyperthyroidism was defined as the absence of progression to ophthalmopathy over 18 months of follow-up. The hyperthyroidism patients were between 18 and 65 years old and newly diagnosed, with a disease duration of less than 2 months. The study excluded patients with uncontrolled infections, other autoimmune diseases, pregnancy or lactation. Diagnoses were established on the basis of clinical symptoms, serum thyroxine and TRAb, thyroid ultrasound, and orbital computed tomography. Total RNA was extracted with Trizol reagent, and quality was checked on an Agilent 2100 Bioanalyzer. Results and caveats for the whole study, not just this receptor: A model built on a 13 V-J signature distinguished ophthalmopathy from stable hyperthyroidism, reaching 87.88% sensitivity and about 81% specificity in cross-validation and 80%/75% in testing. No statistical method was used to set the sample size in advance, and investigators knew the group allocation. In validation, the model predicted progression to ophthalmopathy with over 60% sensitivity and about 72% specificity, a median of approximately 6.7 months before onset. Most expanded thyroid clonotypes (frequency above 0.001) were also detected in blood, suggesting blood repertoires may reflect thyroid immune responses.

The material sequenced was peripheral blood or thyroid tissue (not recorded which). The receptor comes from a woman aged 18-30 years with Graves' hyperthyroidism. Donor details come from another sample of the same person, matched by shared clones.

The CDR3 region reads CASSPGQANYGYTF. The DNA is TGTGCCAGCAGTCCCGGACAGGCTAACTATGGCTACACCTTC. The rearrangement combines TRBV12-3 or TRBV12-4 with TRBJ1-2; TRBD1 aligns with 7 central bases. The germline V end is reduced by 5 bases and the J end by 0 bases; junction bases left unmatched: 3. The CDR3 spans 14 residues, from the cysteine through the phenylalanine. Of all the DNA, just the CDR3 is kept, 42 bases in frame from base 1.